A single TCR beta chain is shown here with its context. What it recognizes is unknown. For TCR beta, libraries came from quantitative 5'-RACE with molecular barcodes. TCRdb redid the calling of the 5' RACE reads with MiXCR, one entry per CDR3 protein. The data contain 300,000 to 350,000 distinct CDR3 sequences, under 25% of them singletons. The data were obtained in a study of CD8 T cells in ankylosing spondylitis. Overall study findings and caveats: Reportedly, disease-linked clones are significantly enriched in ankylosing spondylitis patients' matched synovial fluid.

The germline V gene has CDR1 DFQATT and CDR2 SNEGSKA (reference sequence). The CDR3 runs 16 residues. V was pared by 5 bases and J by 1 base, with 8 bases of the junction left unmatched. This chain uses TRBV20-1 with TRBJ2-4, with TRBD1 identical over 10 bases. Sequences were obtained from blood, either unsorted or a sorted T cell fraction (not recorded which). This receptor was obtained from a female donor with ankylosing spondylitis or in good health (not recorded which). CDR3 in amino acids: CSAGDRGRLAKNIQYF. The CDR3 DNA follows: TGCAGTGCTGGGGACAGGGGACGTCTGGCCAAAAACATTCAGTACTTC.